This TCR beta chain derives from a study of blood T cells in healthy people across ages. V gave up 0 bases and J gave up 8 bases, with 16 bases separating them. The CDR3 is 16 residues long. Germline V gene lookup returns CDR1 LGHNA and CDR2 YNFKEQ. The authors ran a second PCR of about 6 to 11 cycles using a sample-barcoded 5' primer and a J-beta primer mix. Through a template-switch adaptor with 12 random nucleotides, each cDNA molecule received a tag. A single record per CDR3 protein comes from TCRdb applying MiXCR to the 5' RACE reads. The repertoire consists of 1.5 million to 2 million distinct CDR3 sequences, with about 50% occurring once and the leading ten covering approximately 2%. PBMCs were isolated at a quantity of at least 6 million per sample.

V is TRBV4-2 and J is TRBJ1-4, with D perhaps matching TRBD1 (6 bases). Sequencing was performed on blood. This clonotype was sampled from a woman aged 40 to 49 in good health. CDR3 DNA: TGTGCCAGCAGCCAAGATATCGGCAGGGGTAACGAAAAACTGTTTTTT. Protein: CASSQDIGRGNEKLFF.